Listed below are T cell receptor beta chains from one sample, sequenced in a study of vaccination and CD4 T cells after COVID-19. Each CDR3 protein is one row after TCRdb ran MiXCR on the PCR reads. This table holds under 25,000 distinct CDR3 sequences, over 60% found once. These TCRs are of unknown antigen specificity. Source material: CD4+ T cells from blood, cultured in vitro. The receptors were sampled from a human donor who had recovered from COVID-19. Each CDR3 is given with its conserved first and last residue. A D gene is named only where the DNA matches it firmly. Size tells how often a clone was seen (once, few, many) or the class of an expanded clone, and some rows leave it out.

clone size	V gene	D gene	J gene	CDR3 DNA	CDR3 protein
once	TRBV6-5	-	TRBJ1-2	TGTGCCAGCAGTTCCCGGACCTATGGCTACACCTTC	CASSSRTYGYTF
-	TRBV27	TRBD1	TRBJ2-1	TGTGCCAGCAGTTTACTCCGGACAGGTGGTCAGGGGTATGAGCAGTTCTTC	CASSLLRTGGQGYEQFF
-	TRBV15	-	TRBJ2-7	TGTGCCACCAGCAGAGGGGGTGGAAGCTACGAGCAGTACTTC	CATSRGGGSYEQYF
-	TRBV6-4	TRBD2	TRBJ2-3	TGTGCCAGCAGCAGTTACGGGACTAGCGGGGGGACGGATACGCAGTATTTT	CASSSYGTSGGTDTQYF
few	TRBV20-1	TRBD2	TRBJ2-2	TGCAGTGCCCCAAATCGGGGGGGCGTCACCGGGGAGCTGTTTTTT	CSAPNRGGVTGELFF
-	TRBV27	-	TRBJ1-1	TGTGCCAGCAGCGGGGGGGCCGGGAACACTGAAGCTTTCTTT	CASSGGAGNTEAFF
-	TRBV4-2	-	TRBJ1-6	TGTGCCAGCAGCCAAGCACAGGGAAGCTCCTATAATTCACCCCTCCACTTT	CASSQAQGSSYNSPLHF
-	TRBV11-2	-	TRBJ1-5	TGTGCCAGCAGGATATACCGGGCCTACCCCAATCAGCCCCAGCATTTT	CASRIYRAYPNQPQHF
-	TRBV5-1	-	TRBJ1-6	TGCGCCAGCAGCGCCGGGACCGGAGGGTCACCCCTCCACTTT	CASSAGTGGSPLHF
-	TRBV21-1	-	TRBJ2-1	TGTGCCAGCAGCAAAGGCCCGGGACAGGGTTGCTCCTACAATGAGCAGTTCTTC	CASSKGPGQGCSYNEQFF
-	TRBV7-8	-	TRBJ2-7	TGTGCCAGCAGCTTTGGCGGCTCCTACGAGCAGTACTTC	CASSFGGSYEQYF
-	TRBV7-2	-	TRBJ1-1	TGTGCCAGCAGGCGAGAACTGAACACTGAAGCTTTCTTT	CASRRELNTEAFF
-	TRBV7-9	-	TRBJ2-1	TGTGCCAGCAGCCAGAGGGGGGACGGCGGGAATGAGCGGTTCTTC	CASSQRGDGGNERFF
few	TRBV7-2	-	TRBJ1-2	TGTGCCAGCAGCATTGGGGGGGGTAACCCCGTATTAGGCTACACCTTC	CASSIGGGNPVLGYTF
-	TRBV6-2/TRBV6-3	-	TRBJ2-5	TGTGCCAGCAGTCTTCACGAGACCCAGTACTTC	CASSLHETQYF
few	TRBV20-1	TRBD1	TRBJ1-5	TGCAGTGCAGGACAGGGCAATCAGCCCCAGCATTTT	CSAGQGNQPQHF
-	TRBV7-2	TRBD1	TRBJ2-4	TGTGCCAGCAGCCCAGACAGGGGGCCGGCCAAAAACATTCAGTACTTC	CASSPDRGPAKNIQYF
few	TRBV20-1	-	TRBJ2-4	TGCAGTGCTAGACTTTCCGGGAACATTCAGTACTTC	CSARLSGNIQYF
few	TRBV20-1	-	TRBJ2-3	TGCAGTGCTAGGGCGGGGTTAAGCACAGATACGCAGTATTTT	CSARAGLSTDTQYF
-	TRBV7-9	-	TRBJ1-1	TGTGCCAGCTTCTGGACAAAGAACACTGAAGCTTTCTTT	CASFWTKNTEAFF
few	TRBV6-2/TRBV6-3	TRBD1	TRBJ1-6	TGTGCCAGCAGAGGATTCCAGGGGGCGACCTATAATTCACCCCTCCACTTT	CASRGFQGATYNSPLHF
few	TRBV24-1	-	TRBJ2-3	TGTGCCACCAGTGGGACGACAGGGAGGAGCACAGATACGCAGTATTTT	CATSGTTGRSTDTQYF
-	TRBV6-5	TRBD1	TRBJ1-1	TGTGCCAGCAGTTACGGGACAGGGATCACTGAAGCTTTCTTT	CASSYGTGITEAFF
-	TRBV20-1	-	TRBJ1-2	TGCAGTGCTAGAGATCCGGCCTTGGGCGGGAGCGGCTACACCTTC	CSARDPALGGSGYTF
few	TRBV7-2	-	TRBJ2-5	TGTGCCAGCAGCTTAGCAGTCCAAGAGACCCAGTACTTC	CASSLAVQETQYF
-	TRBV28	-	TRBJ2-3	TGTGCCAGCACCCCTGGGGGGGCCACAGATACGCAGTATTTT	CASTPGGATDTQYF
-	TRBV24-1	-	TRBJ1-5	TGTGCCACCAGTGATTCCGGACAGAATGCTTGGAATCAGCCCCAGCATTTT	CATSDSGQNAWNQPQHF
-	TRBV28	TRBD1	TRBJ1-5	TGTGCCAGCAGCGACCCGGGACAGCCGTCCCGGCATTTT	CASSDPGQPSRHF
few	TRBV20-1	-	TRBJ2-7	TGCAGTGCTAGCCGGGAGCTGGGCGAGCAGTACTTC	CSASRELGEQYF
-	TRBV27	-	TRBJ1-1	TGTGCCAGCAGATTAAAACTTCAGAACACTGAAGCTTTCTTT	CASRLKLQNTEAFF
once	TRBV7-9	-	TRBJ1-3	TGTGCCAGCAGCTCCGATCTGAGTGGTATACGCTCTGGAAACACCATATATTTT	CASSSDLSGIRSGNTIYF
once	TRBV28	TRBD1	TRBJ1-2	TGTGCCAGCAGCTTTCTCCCCGGGACAGGGAAAGGGATGGCCTTCTATGGCTACACCTTC	CASSFLPGTGKGMAFYGYTF
-	TRBV6-1	-	TRBJ1-2	TGTGCCAGCAGGGACTATGGCTACACCTTC	CASRDYGYTF
once	TRBV4-1	TRBD2	TRBJ2-7	TGCGCCAGCAGCGGACTAGCGGGGCTCCTCGAGCAGTACTTC	CASSGLAGLLEQYF
-	TRBV20-1	TRBD1	TRBJ2-2	TGCAGTGCTCGCCTGGAGACAGGGACGAACACCGGGGAGCTGTTTTTT	CSARLETGTNTGELFF
-	TRBV15	TRBD1	TRBJ2-1	TGTGCCACCAGCCCCCGGCCAGGGGGCGAGTGGGAGCAGTTCTTC	CATSPRPGGEWEQFF
few	TRBV6-2/TRBV6-3	-	TRBJ2-7	TGTGCCAGCAGTAAAACAGGACAGACCTACGAGCAGTACTTC	CASSKTGQTYEQYF